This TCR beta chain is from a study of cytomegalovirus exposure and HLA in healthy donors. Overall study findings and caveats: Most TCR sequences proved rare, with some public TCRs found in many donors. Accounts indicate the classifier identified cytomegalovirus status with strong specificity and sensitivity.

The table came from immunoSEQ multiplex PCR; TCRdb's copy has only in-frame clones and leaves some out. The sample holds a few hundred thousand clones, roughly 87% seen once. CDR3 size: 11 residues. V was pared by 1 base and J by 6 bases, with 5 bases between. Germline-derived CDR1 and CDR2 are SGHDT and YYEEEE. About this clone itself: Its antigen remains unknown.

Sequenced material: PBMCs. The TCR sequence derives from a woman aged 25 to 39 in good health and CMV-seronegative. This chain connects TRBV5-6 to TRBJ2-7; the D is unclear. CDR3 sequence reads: CASSLLGEQYF. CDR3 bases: TGTGCCAGCAGCTTGCTGGGCGAGCAGTACTTC.